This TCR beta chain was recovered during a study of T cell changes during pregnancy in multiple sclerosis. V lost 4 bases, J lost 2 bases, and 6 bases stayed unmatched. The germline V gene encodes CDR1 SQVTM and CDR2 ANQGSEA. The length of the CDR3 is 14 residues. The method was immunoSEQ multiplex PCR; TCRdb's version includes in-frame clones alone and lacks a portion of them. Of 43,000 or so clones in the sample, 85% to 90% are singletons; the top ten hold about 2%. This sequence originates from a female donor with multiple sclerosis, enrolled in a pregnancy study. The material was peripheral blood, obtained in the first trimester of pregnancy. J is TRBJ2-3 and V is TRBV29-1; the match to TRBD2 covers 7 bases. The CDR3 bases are TGCAGCGTTGTCGGGAGGATATACACAGATACGCAGTATTTT. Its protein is CSVVGRIYTDTQYF.